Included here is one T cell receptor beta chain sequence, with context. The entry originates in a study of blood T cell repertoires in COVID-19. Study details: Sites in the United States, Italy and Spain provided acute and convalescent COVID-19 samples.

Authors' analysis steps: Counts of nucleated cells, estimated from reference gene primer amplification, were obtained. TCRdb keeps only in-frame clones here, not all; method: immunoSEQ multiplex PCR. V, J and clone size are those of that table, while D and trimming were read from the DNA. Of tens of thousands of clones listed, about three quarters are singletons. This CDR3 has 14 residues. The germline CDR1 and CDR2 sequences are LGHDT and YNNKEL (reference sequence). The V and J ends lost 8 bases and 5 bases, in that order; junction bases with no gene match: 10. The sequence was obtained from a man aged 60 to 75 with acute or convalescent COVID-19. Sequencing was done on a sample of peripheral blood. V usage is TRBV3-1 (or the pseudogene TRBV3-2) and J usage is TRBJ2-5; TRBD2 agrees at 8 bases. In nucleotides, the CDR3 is TGTGCCAGCCATAGAGCGGGAGTAGATGAGACCCAGTACTTC. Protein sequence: CASHRAGVDETQYF.